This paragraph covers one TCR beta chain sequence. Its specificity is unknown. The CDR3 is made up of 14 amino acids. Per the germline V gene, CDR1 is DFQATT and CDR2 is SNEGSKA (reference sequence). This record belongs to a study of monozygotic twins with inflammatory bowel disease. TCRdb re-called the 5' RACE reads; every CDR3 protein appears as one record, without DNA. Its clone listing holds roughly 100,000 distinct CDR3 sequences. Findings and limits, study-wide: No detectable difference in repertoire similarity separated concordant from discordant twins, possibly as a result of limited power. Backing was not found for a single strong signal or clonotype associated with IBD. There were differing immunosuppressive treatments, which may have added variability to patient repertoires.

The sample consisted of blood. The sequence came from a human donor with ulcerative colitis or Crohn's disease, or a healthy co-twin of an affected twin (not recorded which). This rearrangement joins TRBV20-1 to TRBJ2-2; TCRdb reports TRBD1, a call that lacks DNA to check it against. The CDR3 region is CSARLQGKTGELFF.